This TCR beta chain was sequenced during a study of response to subunit inactivated influenza vaccine. The study, taken as a whole, reports: The authors suggested that few new T cells are recruited per seasonal influenza vaccination.

The CDR3 runs to 12 residues. The V gene end was trimmed by 6 bases and the J gene end by 4 bases; junction bases not matched to a gene: 2. Germline CDR1 and CDR2: SNHLY and FYNNEI. This clonotype was seen more than once but under ten times. Its antigen is undetermined. TCRdb ran MiXCR on the RT-PCR reads and lists one entry per CDR3 protein. This table has about 160,000 distinct CDR3 sequences, about a tenth appearing once. The rearrangement joins TRBV2 to TRBJ1-2; 7 bases line up with TRBD1. Sample: non-naive T cells sorted from PBMCs, taken about 40 days after vaccination. This clonotype was obtained from a man in his fifties who received an inactivated influenza vaccine. This chain's CDR3 is CASRRQGYGYTF. The CDR3 DNA is TGTGCCAGCAGAAGACAGGGCTATGGCTACACCTTC.